The 15 T cell receptor beta chains below come from one sample, sequenced in a study of blood T cells in healthy people across ages (dated by TCRdb to about 2015). Library construction relied on 5' RACE. The sequencer was an Illumina HiSeq 2500. A second roughly 6 to 12 cycle PCR used a sample-barcoded 5' primer and a J-beta primer mix. TCRdb trimmed the raw reads at Q25, called clones with MiXCR and kept productive beta chains. For every CDR3 protein sequence, its rows merge into one entry that carries the most common genes and DNA. The sample table shows about 670,000 distinct CDR3 sequences, and over 40% are seen once. The ten largest clones capture 13% of the sample. The sample was blood. These receptor sequences come from a woman of 80 years or more in good health.

This clonotype was picked up many times. This chain links TRBV5-1 with TRBJ2-4; weak D call: TRBD2 (7 bases). Between the trimmed V and J ends, which lost 0 bases and 7 bases, there was a span of 14 bases. The CDR3 has 15 residues. Germline CDR1 SGHRS, CDR2 YFSETQ. CDR3 DNA sequence: TGCGCCAGCAGCTTGGCCGGGGGGCCTGAGAACATTCAGTACTTC. It specifies CASSLAGGPENIQYF.

Ten or more counts support this clonotype. V usage is TRBV29-1 and J usage is TRBJ2-3; 7 nucleotides align to TRBD1. V shed 6 bases, J shed 6 bases, and the junction held 9 bases outside the gene matches. Looked up from germline, CDR1 is SQVTM and CDR2 is ANQGSEA. The CDR3 extends over 13 amino acids. CDR3 loop: CSVSRGGADTQYF. DNA of the CDR3: TGCAGCGTCTCTAGAGGGGGCGCGGATACGCAGTATTTT.

The chain has TRBV4-2 and TRBJ2-5, with 7 bases matching TRBD1. From germline, CDR1 is LGHNA and CDR2 YNFKEQ. The CDR3 extends over 18 amino acids. V was pared by 3 bases and J by 3 bases, with 16 bases of the junction left unmatched. CDR3 DNA: TGTGCCAGCAGCCATCCTTCAGGTAGGGACAGAAGAGAAGAGACCCAGTACTTC. Amino acids: CASSHPSGRDRREETQYF.

The chain has TRBV20-1 and TRBJ2-1; TRBD2 aligns across 12 bases. Germline V gene data show CDR1 as DFQATT and CDR2 as SNEGSKA (reference sequence). This CDR3 spans 16 amino acids. The V gene end was trimmed by 3 bases and the J gene end by 8 bases; junction bases not matched to a gene: 11. CDR3 DNA sequence: TGCAGTGCTAGCCGGACCCCTAGCGGGGGGGAGGATGAGCAGTTCTTC. Translated: CSASRTPSGGEDEQFF.

This clonotype was seen repeatedly, ten times or more. The rearrangement uses TRBV2 and TRBJ2-5; unclear D gene. V lost 2 bases and J lost 10, with 8 bases in between. CDR3 size: 11 residues. In germline, CDR1 is SNHLY, CDR2 FYNNEI. The CDR3 here is CASSELGFQYF. The CDR3 nucleotides read TGTGCCAGCAGTGAATTGGGCTTCCAGTACTTC. The full variable domain, completed using reference TRBV2 and TRBJ2-5, is EPEVTQTPSHQVTQMGQEVILRCVPISNHLYFYWYRQILGQKVEFLVSFYNNEISEKSEIFDDQFSVERPDGSNFTLKIRSTKLEDSAMYFCASSELGFQYFGPGTRLLVL.

With respect to this clonotype: A much bigger clone sits one base away, suggesting this may be a read error. The chain combines TRBV4-2 with TRBJ1-2; weak D call: TRBD1 (6 bases). CDR3 size: 15 residues. Trimming removed 4 bases at V and 9 bases at J, with 21 bases between. The V gene's germline CDR1 is LGHNA and CDR2 YNFKEQ. The CDR3 here is CASSPDHPGGASYTF. DNA of the CDR3: TGTGCCAGCAGCCCAGATCACCCTGGGGGGGCTAGCTACACCTTC.

V and J are TRBV4-2 and TRBJ2-2, with D unclear. V gave up 0 bases and J gave up 2 bases, with 16 bases separating them. The CDR3 runs to 18 residues. The V gene's germline CDR1 is LGHNA and CDR2 YNFKEQ. The CDR3 sequence: CASSQDLSGRSNTGELFF. CDR3 coding DNA: TGTGCCAGCAGCCAAGATTTGTCCGGGCGTTCAAACACCGGGGAGCTGTTTTTT.

This rearrangement joins TRBV20-1 to TRBJ1-2; D is unclear. The CDR3 runs 14 residues. V lost 3 bases and J lost 6, with 17 bases in between. Per germline, CDR1 DFQATT and CDR2 SNEGSKA (reference sequence). As DNA, the CDR3 is TGCAGTGCTAGGATTCAGCGGTCTATTGATGGCTACACCTTC. Its protein is CSARIQRSIDGYTF.

CDR3 DNA sequence: TGCAGTGCTGAATCAGCGGGGGGTCATTCTGATTCCTACAATGAGCAGTTCTTC. It codes for CSAESAGGHSDSYNEQFF. The rearrangement joins TRBV20-1 to TRBJ2-1; TRBD2 agrees at 9 bases. The CDR3 runs to 18 residues. The V and J ends lost 5 bases and 1 base, in that order; junction bases with no gene match: 15. Germline CDR1 and CDR2: DFQATT and SNEGSKA (reference sequence).

This clonotype was detected many times. DNA for the CDR3: TGTGCCAGCAGCGTACAGGTCAATCAGGACGAGCAGTACTTC. It yields the protein CASSVQVNQDEQYF. The rearrangement joins TRBV12-3 or TRBV12-4 to TRBJ2-7; perhaps TRBD1 as D (5 bases). Trimming took off 6 bases at V and 5 bases at J, with 17 bases between the two ends. The CDR3 extends over 14 amino acids.

There are a few counts of this clonotype. V gene TRBV11-2 combines with J gene TRBJ2-7; D call uncertain. Germline V gives CDR1 SGHAT, CDR2 FQNNGV. The CDR3 covers 14 residues. Trimming left V 1 base short and J 6 bases short, with 13 bases between. The CDR3 DNA follows: TGTGCCAGCAGCTTAGCCGGACCCCTGTTCGAGCAGTACTTC. Protein product: CASSLAGPLFEQYF.

The chain recombines TRBV28 with TRBJ1-2; no clear D. Germline V gives CDR1 MDHEN, CDR2 SYDVKM. Trimming took 8 bases from V and 0 from J, leaving 4 bases between them. There are 11 residues in the CDR3. CDR3 amino acids: CASAPNYGYTF. The CDR3 region has the DNA TGTGCCAGCGCCCCTAACTATGGCTACACCTTC.

This clonotype was counted at least ten times. The CDR3 sequence is CASRDGLAYNEQFF. In DNA form, the CDR3 reads TGTGCCAGCAGGGACGGACTAGCCTACAATGAGCAGTTCTTC. The chain uses TRBV2 and TRBJ2-1; TRBD2 matches 7 bases. The germline V gene encodes CDR1 SNHLY and CDR2 FYNNEI. Unmatched junction bases numbered 4, after V lost 6 bases and J lost 2 bases. The CDR3 covers 14 residues.

In this sample, this clonotype turned up many times. The V and J genes are TRBV7-2 and TRBJ2-1, with 9 nucleotides matching TRBD1. Trimming cost V 5 bases and J 2 bases; bases outside gene matches: 4. In germline, CDR1 is SGHTA, CDR2 FQGNSA. The CDR3 is made up of 15 amino acids. The CDR3 DNA sequence: TGTGCCAGCAGCATCCGGGACAGGGCCTACAATGAGCAGTTCTTC. This codes for CASSIRDRAYNEQFF.

The chain recombines TRBV12-3 or TRBV12-4 with TRBJ2-7; D possibly corresponds to TRBD1 (6 bases). The CDR3 runs 13 residues. Trimming removed 2 bases at V and 6 bases at J, with 11 bases between. Written as DNA, the CDR3 is TGTGCCAGCAGTTTATTTCCACAGGGCGAGCAGTACTTC. It encodes CASSLFPQGEQYF.